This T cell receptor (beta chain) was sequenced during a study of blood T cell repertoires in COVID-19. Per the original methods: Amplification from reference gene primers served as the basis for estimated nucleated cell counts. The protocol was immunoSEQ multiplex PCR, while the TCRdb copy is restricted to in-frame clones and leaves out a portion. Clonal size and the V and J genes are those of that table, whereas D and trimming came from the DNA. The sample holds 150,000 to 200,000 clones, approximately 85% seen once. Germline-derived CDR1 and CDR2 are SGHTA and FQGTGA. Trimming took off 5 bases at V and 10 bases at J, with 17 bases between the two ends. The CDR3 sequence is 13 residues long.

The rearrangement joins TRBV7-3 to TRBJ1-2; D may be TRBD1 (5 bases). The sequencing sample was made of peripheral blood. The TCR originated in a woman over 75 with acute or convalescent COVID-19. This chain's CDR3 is CASSNRRGKAYTF. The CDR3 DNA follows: TGTGCCAGCAGCAATAGGAGGGGAAAAGCCTACACCTTC.